The following is a T cell receptor beta chain sequence with its context. Its antigen specificity is not known. No much larger clonotype is one base removed from it; base qualities were not supplied. The source of the sample is a study of shared clonotypes between healthy human individuals (dated by TCRdb to 2020 to 2022). Describing the broader study: The cohort included three men and a couple of women between 18 and 49 years of age. For each donor, CD4 naive and CD4 memory were each run on three plates, CD8 naive on two plates, and CD8 memory on one plate. To estimate repertoire size and how much clonotypes are shared between individuals, the study performed deep sequencing of blood TCR repertoires from about five healthy adults. To increase sequencing depth and limit assay-specific biases, TCR repertoire library preparation and sequencing were carried out by different laboratories using diverse techniques. Leukapheresis yielded between about 0.94 and 8.9 billion PBMCs per donor. Summary of the overall study and its limitations: Naive subsets generally had larger estimated clonotype richness than memory subsets did. The small number of donors limited the genetic and exposure-history diversity represented. About 4.5% of naive CD4, 3.5% of naive CD8, approximately 2.2% of memory CD4, and more than 0.35% of memory CD8 clonotypes were shared across a few donors. Pairwise subsampling indicated that sequencing depth was expected to affect the degree of clonotype sharing among donors. Higher generation probabilities were observed for clonotypes shared by all four sorted-subset donors than for non-shared clonotypes. Rarefaction of sorted-subset datasets indicated incomplete sequencing despite the large sequencing depth. Only blood was sampled, and tissue TCR repertoires likely differ from those in blood.

Donors were healthy HIV-negative adults with no recently reported acute infections or vaccinations. Every donor was a Caucasian adult living in Nashville, Tennessee, USA. Magnetic negative selection was used to enrich CD4+ T cells, after which naive cells were positively selected on CD45RA and the negative fraction became the memory subset. After blood collection by leukapheresis, PBMCs were isolated using Ficoll-Histopaque density gradient centrifugation and then cryopreserved in the vapor phase of liquid nitrogen. Analytical flow cytometry was used to check the purity and quantity of every magnetically sorted T cell population. From each sorted fraction, genomic DNA was isolated and quantified by UV absorbance on a Nanodrop 2000c. The CDR3 spans 15 residues, from the cysteine through the phenylalanine. Only CDR3 DNA remains: 45 bases, in frame from the first base. For CDR1 and CDR2, the germline V gene (reference sequence) lists LNHDA and SQIVND. A distance of 11 bases separates the germline ends of V and J, which lose 0 bases and 2 bases respectively.

Using the deep immunoSEQ assay, multiplex PCR amplified TCR CDR3 regions from genomic DNA. For each cell subset, the extracted genomic DNA was distributed evenly across all wells of several immunoSEQ 96-well plates, and each plate served as one replicate. For sorted subsets, 150 to 250 ng of genomic DNA, equivalent to roughly 30,000 T cell genomes, went into each replicate PCR. Purified libraries were measured with a Qubit 3.0 fluorometer, size-checked on a Bioanalyzer 2100, and measured again with the KAPA Library Quantification kit. A separate single-read 150-cycle Illumina NextSeq 550 flow cell was used to sequence each immunoSEQ 96-well plate. Concerning the study's data processing: Because the immunoSEQ output held only junctional sequences and lacked quality scores, the filtering could not match the filtering applied to full-length reads. To assign V/J genes and CDR3, sequences were annotated using PyIR, a Python wrapper for IgBLAST v1.9, with IMGT germline references. Reads with weak V/J assignments (E-value above 1e-6), missing CDR3, stop codons, out-of-frame junctions, or ambiguous translated residues were removed. V3J clonotypes were defined as sequences sharing the same inferred V gene, J gene, and CDR3 amino acid sequence. The percentage overlap between two repertoires was calculated by dividing the number of shared unique clonotypes by the size of the smaller repertoire. Three approaches were used to assess repertoire richness: RTK rarefaction, the Chao1 estimator, and Recon v2.1 estimates of unobserved clonotypes. For all TCRbeta clonotypes obtained by the gDNA method from four donors, generation probabilities were computed with OLGA. The table comes from immuneACCESS by way of TCRdb, which keeps in-frame sequences with V and J called. Part of the clones is missing from these tables; in studies checked, under half for an unresolved V gene and the rest for unknown reasons. V and J calls and clone size are as listed in that table; D and trimming were resolved from the DNA. The sample table records roughly 2,300,000 clones; under 95% of these occur just once. Around 0.35% of the sample comes from the top ten.

The sample comprised naive CD4+ T cells from PBMCs. The cell subset or site label on this specimen signifies: CD45RA+ positively selected. The chain is made from TRBV19 and TRBJ2-7; the D gene cannot be resolved reliably. This TCR derives from a young man in good health. Some clones in this sample may be carry-over from other donors' samples. Here is the DNA: TGTGCCAGTAGTATAGACCCCGGCCCGACCTACGAGCAGTACTTC. Its product reads: CASSIDPGPTYEQYF. The variable domain in full, with residues beyond the CDR3 obtained from the reference TRBV19 and TRBJ2-7 genes, is DGGITQSPKYLFRKEGQNVTLSCEQNLNHDAMYWYRQDPGQGLRLIYYSQIVNDFQKGDIAEGYSVSREKKESFPLTVTSAQKNPTAFYLCASSIDPGPTYEQYFGPGTRLTVT.